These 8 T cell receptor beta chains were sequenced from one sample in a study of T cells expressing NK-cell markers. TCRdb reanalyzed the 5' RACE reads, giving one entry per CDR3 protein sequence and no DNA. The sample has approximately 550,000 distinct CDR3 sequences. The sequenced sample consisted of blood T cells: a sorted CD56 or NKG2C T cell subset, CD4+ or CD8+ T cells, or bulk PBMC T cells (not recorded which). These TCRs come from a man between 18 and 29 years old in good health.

CDR3 sequence reads: CASSQVGRGFEETQYF. The chain is built from TRBV3-1 and TRBJ2-5; the D gene TCRdb calls, TRBD1, cannot be checked with no DNA. Germline CDR1 reads LGHDT; CDR2 reads YNNKEL (reference sequence). This CDR3 is 16 amino acids long.

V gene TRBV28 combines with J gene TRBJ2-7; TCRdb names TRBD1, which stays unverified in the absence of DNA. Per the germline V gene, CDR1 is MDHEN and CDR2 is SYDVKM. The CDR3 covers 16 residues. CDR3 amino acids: CASSPGAGPAFDEQYF.

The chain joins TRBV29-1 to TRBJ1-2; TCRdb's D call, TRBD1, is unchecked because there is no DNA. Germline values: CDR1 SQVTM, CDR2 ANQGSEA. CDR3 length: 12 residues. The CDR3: CSVGEGAGGYTF.

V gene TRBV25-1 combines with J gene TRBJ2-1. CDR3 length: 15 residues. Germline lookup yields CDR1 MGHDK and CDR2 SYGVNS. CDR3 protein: CASSGLGYDYNEQFF.

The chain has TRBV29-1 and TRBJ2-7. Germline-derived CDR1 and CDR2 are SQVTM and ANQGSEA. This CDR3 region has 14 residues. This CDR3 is CSVETSIPSYEQYF.

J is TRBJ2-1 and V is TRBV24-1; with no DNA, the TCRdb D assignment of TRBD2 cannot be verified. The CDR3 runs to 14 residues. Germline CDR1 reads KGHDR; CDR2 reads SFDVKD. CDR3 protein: CATSDRLAGNEQFF.

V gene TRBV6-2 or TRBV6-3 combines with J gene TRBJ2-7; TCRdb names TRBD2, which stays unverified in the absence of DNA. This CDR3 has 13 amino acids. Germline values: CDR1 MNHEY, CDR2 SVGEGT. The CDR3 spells CASSPQRYYEQYF.

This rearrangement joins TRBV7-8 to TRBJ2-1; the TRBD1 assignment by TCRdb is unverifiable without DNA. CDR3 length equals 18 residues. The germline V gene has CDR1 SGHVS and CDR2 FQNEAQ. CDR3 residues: CASSPILFGQGALNEQFF.